This T cell receptor (beta chain) comes out of a study of early T cells in non-severe SARS-CoV-2 infection. Study details: Chains were unpaired, as sequencing was done on bulk RNA from unsorted whole blood.

TCRdb processed the 5' RACE reads anew with MiXCR; each CDR3 protein has one entry. The data show about 98,000 distinct CDR3 sequences, roughly 11% seen once. The V end lost 3 bases, the J end lost 1 base, and 7 bases lay between the germline ends. The CDR3 length is 14 residues. This clonotype showed up many times. The specimen sequenced was whole blood. This sequence originates from an adult who was a healthcare worker with PCR-confirmed SARS-CoV-2 infection or an uninfected control (not recorded which). The V gene is TRBV12-3 or TRBV12-4, the J gene TRBJ2-1; D remains unclear. CDR3 region: CASSFRLSYNEQFF. The CDR3, as DNA: TGTGCCAGCAGTTTTAGGCTGTCCTACAATGAGCAGTTCTTC.